This T cell receptor (beta chain) was retrieved from a study of T-cell memory formation after mild COVID-19. Study as a whole: Largely donor-specific TCR clusters were found.

Broader study findings: Clones that got smaller from day 15 to 85 had even CD4/CD8, while clones growing later tipped toward CD4+. Shrinking CD4+ clones were chiefly CM and EM; CD8+ ones were chiefly EMRA.

Germline assignment: CDR1 MNHEY and CDR2 SVGEGT. The V gene end was trimmed by 8 bases and the J gene end by 2 bases; junction bases not matched to a gene: 14. The CDR3 is 17 residues long. One entry per CDR3 protein, called by TCRdb with MiXCR from the 5' RACE reads. Of fewer than 450,000 distinct CDR3 sequences listed, more than 20% are singletons. Worth noting for this clonotype: No antigen is known for it.

Specimen: PBMCs or a T cell subset sorted from them (not recorded which). The rearrangement links TRBV6-2 or TRBV6-3 to TRBJ2-4; 8 bases are a match to TRBD2. This receptor was obtained from an adult woman who had mild COVID-19 (a few samples of this study predate the infection). Cell type and time point are not known. The CDR3 here is CASVPGLGTGPKNIQYF. The CDR3 bases are TGTGCCAGCGTCCCGGGACTAGGAACCGGTCCCAAAAACATTCAGTACTTC.